The 15 T cell receptor beta chains in this list originate from one sample, sequenced in a study of T cell responses to AZD1222 COVID-19 vaccine. The repertoire was sequenced with immunoSEQ multiplex PCR; TCRdb's copy has only in-frame clones and lacks some. The table records some 150,000 clones, approximately 88% of them present only once. The sample in question was peripheral blood, obtained 28 days after the second AZD1222 dose. The receptors shown here come from an adult who received the AZD1222 COVID-19 vaccine.

V is TRBV30 and J is TRBJ1-1, with 7 bases identical to TRBD1. This CDR3 has 12 amino acids. V trimming: 5 bases; J trimming: 6 bases; junction bases outside the gene matches: 6. CDR1 and CDR2 (germline): GTSNPN, SVGIG (reference sequence). The CDR3 coding sequence is TGTGCCTGGGGCAGGGGGAGGTCTGAAGCTTTCTTT. Its translation: CAWGRGRSEAFF.

A single count supports this clone. The chain carries TRBV2 and TRBJ1-1; D unclear. The V gene lost 2 bases and the J gene lost 0 bases, with 7 bases spanning the gap. Germline V gene sequence: CDR1 SNHLY, CDR2 FYNNEI. The length of the CDR3 is 14 residues. The CDR3 loop is CASSERRLNTEAFF. CDR3 coding DNA: TGTGCCAGCAGTGAACGTCGGCTGAACACTGAAGCTTTCTTT.

The chain is built from TRBV6-5 and TRBJ1-2; D ambiguous. This CDR3 comprises 13 residues. The germline V gene has CDR1 MNHEY and CDR2 SVGAGI. Trimming removed 6 bases from V and 4 bases from J, with 12 bases in between. The CDR3 protein is CASRNGVGYGYTF. CDR3 coding DNA: TGTGCCAGCAGAAATGGGGTTGGCTATGGCTACACCTTC.

V usage is TRBV10-3 and J usage is TRBJ1-2; possible D gene TRBD1, 5 bases. CDR1 is ENHRY and CDR2 is SYGVKD in the germline V gene. The CDR3 loop spans 12 amino acids. V was clipped by 6 bases and J by 6 bases, with 11 bases between them. The CDR3 DNA reads as TGTGCCATCAGGTCCGGGGGAAATGGCTACACCTTC. Its translation is CAIRSGGNGYTF.

The chain uses TRBV4-3 and TRBJ2-1; possible D gene TRBD1, 6 bases. V lost 0 bases, J lost 7 bases, and 13 bases lay in between. Germline CDR1 is LGHNA and CDR2 is YSLEER. The CDR3 is 15 residues long. Here the CDR3 reads CASSQDLGAFNEQFF. Written as DNA, the CDR3 is TGCGCCAGCAGCCAAGATTTGGGGGCGTTTAATGAGCAGTTCTTC.

J is TRBJ1-1 and V is TRBV10-2; D unclear. Germline V gene sequence: CDR1 WSHSY, CDR2 SAAADI. This CDR3 contains 12 residues. Trimming removed 5 bases at V and 1 base at J, with 5 bases between. For the CDR3, the DNA is TGCGCCAGCAGTAGCTGGAACACTGAAGCTTTCTTT. Translated, it gives CASSSWNTEAFF.

This chain connects TRBV18 to TRBJ2-7; D remains ambiguous. CDR1 and CDR2 (germline): KGHSH, LQKENI. Trimming cost V 2 bases and J 4 bases, with 6 bases left between them. CDR3 length equals 12 residues. The CDR3 sequence is CASSPEEYEQYF. CDR3 DNA sequence: TGTGCCAGCTCACCAGAAGAATACGAGCAGTACTTC.

This clone was seen more than once but under ten times. This chain uses TRBV10-1 with TRBJ2-7; 7 bases agree with TRBD1. Per germline, CDR1 WNHNN and CDR2 SYGVQD (reference sequence). CDR3 length: 15 amino acids. The junction had 7 bases not matched to a gene; V was cut back by 3 bases and J by 2 bases. The CDR3 region has the DNA TGCGCCAGCAGTGACACGGCAGGGGGTACCTACGAGCAGTACTTC. Translating it yields CASSDTAGGTYEQYF.

This chain links TRBV2 with TRBJ1-5; TRBD1 might be the D (5 bases). Trimming took off 6 bases at V and 7 bases at J, with 10 bases between the two ends. The CDR3 runs to 12 residues. Germline V gene data show CDR1 as SNHLY and CDR2 as FYNNEI. The CDR3 coding sequence is TGTGCCAGCAGGGCCGACAGACAGCCCCAGCATTTT. This encodes CASRADRQPQHF. Full variable domain (missing parts from reference TRBV2 and TRBJ1-5): EPEVTQTPSHQVTQMGQEVILRCVPISNHLYFYWYRQILGQKVEFLVSFYNNEISEKSEIFDDQFSVERPDGSNFTLKIRSTKLEDSAMYFCASRADRQPQHFGDGTRLSIL.

The gene calls are TRBV10-3 and TRBJ2-5, with D unresolved. The CDR3 length is 12 residues. The germline V and J ends were trimmed by 6 bases and 5 bases, with 10 bases remaining between them. In germline, CDR1 is ENHRY, CDR2 SYGVKD. The CDR3 loop is CAISSEMETQYF. As DNA, the CDR3 is TGTGCCATCAGCTCGGAGATGGAGACCCAGTACTTC.

A single count supports this clone. The CDR3 protein is CATSMGTGHNEKLFF. For the CDR3, the DNA is TGTGCCACCAGCATGGGGACCGGCCATAATGAAAAACTGTTTTTT. The V call is TRBV15, the J call TRBJ1-4, with D maybe TRBD1 (5 bases). There are 15 residues in the CDR3. The V gene lost 4 bases and the J gene lost 4 bases, with 13 bases spanning the gap. In germline, CDR1 is LNHNV, CDR2 YYDKDF (reference sequence).

The chain combines TRBV7-9 with TRBJ2-7; D is unclear. The CDR3 is 11 amino acids. Trimming took 3 bases from V and 6 from J, leaving 6 bases between them. From germline, CDR1 is SEHNR and CDR2 FQNEAQ (reference sequence). This CDR3 is CASSFNLEQYF. CDR3 nucleotide sequence: TGTGCCAGCAGCTTCAACCTCGAGCAGTACTTC.

The CDR3 sequence is CASSAALGRSNSPLHF. CDR3 bases: TGTGCCAGCAGCGCCGCCCTAGGACGGTCGAATTCACCCCTCCACTTT. The gene calls are TRBV7-2 and TRBJ1-6; D is uncertain. This CDR3 is 16 amino acids long. V lost 5 bases and J 7 bases, leaving 18 bases between the germline ends. CDR1 and CDR2 (germline): SGHTA, FQGNSA.

The chain is built from TRBV5-1 and TRBJ1-6; TRBD1 matches 7 bases. The CDR3 has 17 residues. Germline CDR1 reads SGHRS; CDR2 reads YFSETQ. The junction had 16 bases not matched to a gene; V was cut back by 6 bases and J by 7 bases. Written as DNA, the CDR3 is TGCGCCAGCACCTTCGACAGGGCAATGGATCTGAATTCACCCCTCCACTTT. This translates into CASTFDRAMDLNSPLHF.

The J gene is TRBJ1-1, the V gene TRBV6-2 or TRBV6-3; 7 bases are shared with TRBD1. In germline, CDR1 is MNHEY, CDR2 SVGEGT. J gave up 1 base and V 5 bases, and 4 bases lay outside the gene matches. The CDR3 is made up of 14 amino acids. DNA of the CDR3: TGTGCCAGCAGTCGCAGGGGGTCGAACACTGAAGCTTTCTTT. Translated: CASSRRGSNTEAFF.